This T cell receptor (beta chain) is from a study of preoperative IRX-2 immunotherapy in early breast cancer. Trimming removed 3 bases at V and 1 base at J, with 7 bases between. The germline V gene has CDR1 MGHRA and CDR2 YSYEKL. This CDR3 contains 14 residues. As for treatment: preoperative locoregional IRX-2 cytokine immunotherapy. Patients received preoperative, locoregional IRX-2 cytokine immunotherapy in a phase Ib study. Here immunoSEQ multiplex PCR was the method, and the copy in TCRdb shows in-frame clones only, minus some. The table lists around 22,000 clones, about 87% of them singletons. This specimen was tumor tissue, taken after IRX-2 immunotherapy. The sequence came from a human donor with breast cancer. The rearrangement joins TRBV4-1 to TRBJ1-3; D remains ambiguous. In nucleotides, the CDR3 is TGCGCCAGCAGCCATACGGGATCTGGAAACACCATATATTTT. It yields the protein CASSHTGSGNTIYF.